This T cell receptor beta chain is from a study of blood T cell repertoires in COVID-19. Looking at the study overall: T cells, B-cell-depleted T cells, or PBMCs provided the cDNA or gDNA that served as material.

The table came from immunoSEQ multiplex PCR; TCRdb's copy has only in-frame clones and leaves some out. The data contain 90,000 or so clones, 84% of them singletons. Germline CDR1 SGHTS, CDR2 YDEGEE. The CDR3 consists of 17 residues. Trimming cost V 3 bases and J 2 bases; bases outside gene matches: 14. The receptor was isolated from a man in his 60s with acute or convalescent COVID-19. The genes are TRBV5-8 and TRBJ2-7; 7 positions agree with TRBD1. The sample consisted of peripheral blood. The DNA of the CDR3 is TGTGCCAGCAGCTCACAAAGGGGGTCGCAGGGGGCCTACGAGCAGTACTTC. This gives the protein CASSSQRGSQGAYEQYF.